This is a list of T cell receptor beta chains from one sample in a study of T cell changes during pregnancy in multiple sclerosis. Profiled with immunoSEQ multiplex PCR; TCRdb holds only in-frame clones, not every one. The sample lists some 97,000 clones, approximately 92% occurring once. The material sequenced was peripheral blood, taken after pregnancy. The receptors were sampled from a female donor with multiple sclerosis, enrolled in a pregnancy study. Each CDR3 is given with its conserved first and last residue. Fields, in order: clone size, J gene, V gene, CDR3 protein. A row's size may be missing; if present it is once, few, many or a size class.

size: -; J: TRBJ1-4; V: TRBV25-1; CDR3: CASTSFYPLEKLFF
size: -; J: TRBJ2-1; V: TRBV5-3; CDR3: CARREQFF
size: -; J: TRBJ1-5; V: TRBV19; CDR3: CASRAGLTLNQPQHF
size: -; J: TRBJ2-2; V: TRBV19; CDR3: CASSIGQSKHTGELFF
size: -; J: TRBJ1-1; V: TRBV7-2; CDR3: CASSLSPGNTEAFF
size: -; J: TRBJ1-1; V: TRBV15; CDR3: CATSRDGGTGPEAFF
size: -; J: TRBJ2-5; V: TRBV14; CDR3: CASSHVAGVGETQYF
size: -; J: TRBJ1-1; V: TRBV7-9; CDR3: CASSTGTANTEAFF
size: -; J: TRBJ1-6; V: TRBV27; CDR3: CASRILTGVNSPLHF
size: -; J: TRBJ2-5; V: TRBV28; CDR3: CASSLDRVQETQYF
size: -; J: TRBJ2-5; V: TRBV5-4; CDR3: CASSFSAGEETQYF
size: -; J: TRBJ1-1; V: TRBV7-8; CDR3: CASTGQGETEAFF
size: few; J: TRBJ1-1; V: TRBV19; CDR3: CASSIASGLVLEAFF
size: -; J: TRBJ2-2; V: TRBV5-1; CDR3: CASSWGGTNTGELFF
size: -; J: TRBJ2-7; V: TRBV6-6; CDR3: CASSGTSGRASYEQYF
size: few; J: TRBJ1-2; V: TRBV5-6; CDR3: CASSYTDRVNSGYTF
size: -; J: TRBJ2-1; V: TRBV27; CDR3: CASSRRQGYYNEQFF
size: once; J: TRBJ2-7; V: TRBV27; CDR3: CASSLWGGSYEQYF
size: -; J: TRBJ2-5; V: TRBV7-9; CDR3: CASRLGGRQETQYF
size: -; J: TRBJ1-5; V: TRBV19; CDR3: CASSRWNQPQHF
size: -; J: TRBJ1-4; V: TRBV28; CDR3: CASSRTVNGEKLFF
size: -; J: TRBJ2-7; V: TRBV9; CDR3: CASSVGTLTYRGGGEQYF
size: -; J: TRBJ2-1; V: TRBV20-1; CDR3: CVTGTHNEQFF
size: -; J: TRBJ2-7; V: TRBV13; CDR3: CASSLSQGNYEQYF
size: -; J: TRBJ2-1; V: TRBV29-1; CDR3: CSVATSEAYNEQFF
size: -; J: TRBJ2-7; V: TRBV27; CDR3: CASSLSGWSGGVFAYEQYF
size: -; J: TRBJ2-7; V: TRBV4-3; CDR3: CASSQGRGVQYEQYF
size: -; J: TRBJ1-2; V: TRBV5-8; CDR3: CASSLELTGYGYTF
size: -; J: TRBJ2-5; V: TRBV29-1; CDR3: CTPLGQGAQGGETQYF
size: -; J: TRBJ1-2; V: TRBV21-1; CDR3: CASSKEARVGYGYTF
size: -; J: TRBJ2-5; V: TRBV5-1; CDR3: CASSLGGQETQYF
size: -; J: TRBJ1-6; V: TRBV28; CDR3: CASSGREYSPLHF
size: once; J: TRBJ1-4; V: TRBV6-5; CDR3: CASSPGQVISEKLFF
size: -; J: TRBJ1-1; V: TRBV7-3; CDR3: CASSNTGGGEAFF
size: few; J: TRBJ1-2; V: TRBV5-5; CDR3: CASSLEGNYGYTF
size: -; J: TRBJ2-6; V: TRBV29-1; CDR3: CSVGTSGANVLTF
size: -; J: TRBJ2-7; V: TRBV9; CDR3: CASSAYQLSGGEQYF
size: -; J: TRBJ2-1; V: TRBV14; CDR3: CASSPNSGTGNYNEQFF
size: -; J: TRBJ2-4; V: TRBV5-4; CDR3: CASSLASGGDRGNIQYF
size: once; J: TRBJ1-1; V: TRBV9; CDR3: CASSVEGGRGTEAFF
size: -; J: TRBJ1-3; V: TRBV5-1; CDR3: CASSFGTARSGNTIYF
size: few; J: TRBJ2-2; V: TRBV29-1; CDR3: CSVELESSTGELFF
size: -; J: TRBJ2-2; V: TRBV5-1; CDR3: CASSFIIAGGPQGELFF
size: once; J: TRBJ1-2; V: TRBV25-1; CDR3: CASSELGTGGGYTF
size: once; J: TRBJ1-3; V: TRBV7-6; CDR3: CASSLGRVSGNTIYF
size: once; J: TRBJ2-1; V: TRBV5-1; CDR3: CASQKGTSGSYNEQFF
size: -; J: TRBJ2-5; V: TRBV2; CDR3: CASSGRTGHQETQYF
size: few; J: TRBJ2-2; V: TRBV7-3; CDR3: CASRITSGTGELFF
size: -; J: TRBJ1-1; V: TRBV18; CDR3: CASSLNGEAFF
size: -; J: TRBJ2-7; V: TRBV11-2; CDR3: CASSFYDGGPNEQYF
size: -; J: TRBJ2-3; V: TRBV6-6; CDR3: CASSYSGGGPADTQYF
size: -; J: TRBJ1-5; V: TRBV5-1; CDR3: CASSLGPVIRQGRNQPQHF
size: -; J: TRBJ2-7; V: TRBV28; CDR3: CASSVRAGGGYEQYF